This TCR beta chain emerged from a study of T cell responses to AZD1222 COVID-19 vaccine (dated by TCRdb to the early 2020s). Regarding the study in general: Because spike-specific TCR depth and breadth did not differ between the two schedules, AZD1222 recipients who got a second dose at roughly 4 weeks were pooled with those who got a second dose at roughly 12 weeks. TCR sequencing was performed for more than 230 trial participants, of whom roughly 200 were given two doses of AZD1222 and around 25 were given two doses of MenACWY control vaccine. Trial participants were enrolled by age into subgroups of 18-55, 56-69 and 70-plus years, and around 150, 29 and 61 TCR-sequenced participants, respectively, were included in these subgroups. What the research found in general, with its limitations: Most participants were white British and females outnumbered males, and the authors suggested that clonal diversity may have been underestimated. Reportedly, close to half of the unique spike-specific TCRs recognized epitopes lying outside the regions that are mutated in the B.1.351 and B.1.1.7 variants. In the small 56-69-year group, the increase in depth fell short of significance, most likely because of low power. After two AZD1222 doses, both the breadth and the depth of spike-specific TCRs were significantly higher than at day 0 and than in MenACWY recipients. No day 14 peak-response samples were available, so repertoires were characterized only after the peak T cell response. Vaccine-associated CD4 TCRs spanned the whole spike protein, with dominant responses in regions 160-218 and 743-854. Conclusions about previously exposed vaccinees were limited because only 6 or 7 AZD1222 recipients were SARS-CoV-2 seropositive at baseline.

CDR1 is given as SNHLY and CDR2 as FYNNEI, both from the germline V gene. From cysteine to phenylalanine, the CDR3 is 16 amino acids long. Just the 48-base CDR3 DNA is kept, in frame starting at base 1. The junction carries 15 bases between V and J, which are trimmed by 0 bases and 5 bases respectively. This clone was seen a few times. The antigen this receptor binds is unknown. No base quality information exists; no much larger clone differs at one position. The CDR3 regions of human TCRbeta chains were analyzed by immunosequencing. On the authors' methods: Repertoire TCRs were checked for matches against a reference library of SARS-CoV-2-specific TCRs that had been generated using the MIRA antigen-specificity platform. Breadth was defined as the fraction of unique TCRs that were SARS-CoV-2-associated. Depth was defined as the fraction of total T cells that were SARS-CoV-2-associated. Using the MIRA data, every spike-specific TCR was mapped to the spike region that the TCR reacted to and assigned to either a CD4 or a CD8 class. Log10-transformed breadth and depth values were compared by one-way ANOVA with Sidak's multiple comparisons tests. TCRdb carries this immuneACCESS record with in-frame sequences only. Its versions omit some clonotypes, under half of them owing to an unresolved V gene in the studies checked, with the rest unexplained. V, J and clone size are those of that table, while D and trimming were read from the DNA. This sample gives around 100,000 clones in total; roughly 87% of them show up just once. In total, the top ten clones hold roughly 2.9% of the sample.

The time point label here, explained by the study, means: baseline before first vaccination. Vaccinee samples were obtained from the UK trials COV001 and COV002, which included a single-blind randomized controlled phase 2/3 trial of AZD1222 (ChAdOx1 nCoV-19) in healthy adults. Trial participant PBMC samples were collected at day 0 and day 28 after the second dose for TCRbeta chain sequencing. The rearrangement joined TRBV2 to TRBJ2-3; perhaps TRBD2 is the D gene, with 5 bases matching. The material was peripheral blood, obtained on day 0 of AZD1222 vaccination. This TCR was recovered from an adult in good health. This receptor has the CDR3 CASSEAQLSRVDTQYF. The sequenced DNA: TGTGCCAGCAGTGAAGCGCAACTCTCGAGGGTAGATACGCAGTATTTT. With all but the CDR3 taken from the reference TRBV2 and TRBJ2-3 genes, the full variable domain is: EPEVTQTPSHQVTQMGQEVILRCVPISNHLYFYWYRQILGQKVEFLVSFYNNEISEKSEIFDDQFSVERPDGSNFTLKIRSTKLEDSAMYFCASSEAQLSRVDTQYFGPGTRLTVL.